These 28 T cell receptor beta chains came from one sample sequenced in a study of cytomegalovirus exposure and HLA in healthy donors (dated by TCRdb to 2016 to 2017). Libraries were built with the immunoSEQ multiplex PCR assay. For the multiplex PCR, a mixture combining 60 forward primers for TCR Vbeta segments and 13 reverse primers for TCR Jbeta segments was used. Drawn from immuneACCESS, this table holds only the in-frame rearrangements with V and J called that TCRdb kept. Clones are partly lost; checked studies trace under half to an unresolved V gene and leave the rest unexplained. Here the sample has 250,000 or so clones; roughly four fifths occur a single time. In total, the top ten clones hold roughly 7.4% of the sample. Sequenced material: PBMCs. All receptors come from an older woman in good health and CMV-seropositive.

Worth noting for this clone: The junction and the germline gene differ at one end; a read error may be behind it. This chain connects TRBV7-7 to TRBJ2-1, with 9 bases aligning to TRBD2. The CDR3 contains 16 residues. Germline V gene data show CDR1 as SSHAT and CDR2 as FNYEAQ (reference sequence). CDR3 residues: CASSSPGTSTDNEQFF. CDR3 DNA: TGTGCTAGCAGCTCACCTGGGACTAGCACCGACAATGAGCAGTTCTTC.

In this sample, this clone turned up once. The gene calls are TRBV27 and TRBJ2-1, with TRBD2 matching over 8 bases. The CDR3 has 14 residues. Germline trimming cut 6 bases from V and 3 bases from J; bases unmatched to any gene: 4. CDR1 and CDR2 from the germline V gene are MNHEY and SMNVEV (reference sequence). CDR3 protein: CASRKRELYNEQFF. CDR3 nucleotides: TGTGCCAGCAGAAAGCGGGAGCTCTACAATGAGCAGTTCTTC.

This chain connects TRBV9 to TRBJ2-3, with a tentative D call TRBD1 (6 bases). Trimming cost V 3 bases and J 3 bases, with 8 bases left between them. This CDR3 has 13 residues. Germline loops: CDR1 SGDLS, CDR2 YYNGEE. The CDR3 loop reads CASSGRGTDTQYF. The CDR3, as DNA: TGTGCCAGCAGCGGAAGGGGGACAGATACGCAGTATTTT.

The rearrangement joins TRBV27 to TRBJ2-4, with D perhaps matching TRBD1 (6 bases). V lost 3 bases to trimming and J lost 6 bases, with 12 bases between them. This CDR3 region has 14 residues. CDR1 and CDR2 from the germline V gene are MNHEY and SMNVEV (reference sequence). The CDR3 loop is CASSLGQGRNIQYF. The CDR3 DNA follows: TGTGCCAGCAGTTTGGGCCAGGGGAGAAACATTCAGTACTTC.

The chain links TRBV30 to TRBJ2-1, with D maybe TRBD2 (5 bases). Trimming stripped 2 bases from V and 7 bases from J, with 15 bases between. Germline V gene sequence: CDR1 GTSNPN, CDR2 SVGIG (reference sequence). The CDR3 has 14 amino acids. In DNA form, the CDR3 reads TGTGCCTGGAGTTCGGGATCAGCGCGGAATGAGCAGTTCTTC. Translating it yields CAWSSGSARNEQFF.

The chain links TRBV5-1 to TRBJ2-7, with D maybe TRBD1 (5 bases). Between the trimmed V and J ends, which lost 9 bases and 4 bases, there was a span of 20 bases. Germline V gene data show CDR1 as SGHRS and CDR2 as YFSETQ. This CDR3 is 14 amino acids long. The CDR3 spells CANVYGQMLYEQYF. As DNA, the CDR3 is TGCGCCAACGTTTATGGACAAATGCTATACGAGCAGTACTTC.

The J gene is TRBJ1-2, the V gene TRBV6-5; 9 bases fit TRBD1. CDR3 size: 14 residues. In germline, CDR1 is MNHEY, CDR2 SVGAGI. Trimming at V came to 8 bases and at J to 6 bases, leaving 10 bases not matched to a gene. CDR3 sequence reads: CASVSNTGGNGYTF. In DNA form, the CDR3 reads TGTGCCAGCGTTAGCAATACAGGGGGCAATGGCTACACCTTC.

The chain recombines TRBV30 with TRBJ1-1; tentative D call: TRBD1 (5 bases). The CDR3 covers 13 residues. Germline CDR1 and CDR2: GTSNPN and SVGIG (reference sequence). The CDR3 DNA follows: TGTGCTTCTTTGGGCGGGGGTTGGACTGAAGCTTTCTTT. This encodes CASLGGGWTEAFF.

The rearrangement links TRBV5-1 to TRBJ2-7, with no clear D. CDR1 and CDR2 from the germline V gene are SGHRS and YFSETQ. V lost 0 bases to trimming and J lost 3 bases, with 7 bases between them. The CDR3 runs to 13 residues. CDR3 sequence: CASSLANSYEQYF. CDR3 DNA sequence: TGCGCCAGCAGCTTGGCCAACAGCTACGAGCAGTACTTC.

The chain uses TRBV10-3 and TRBJ2-5, with 7 bases aligning to TRBD2. From germline, CDR1 is ENHRY and CDR2 SYGVKD. V lost 3 bases to trimming and J lost 9 bases; unmatched junction nucleotides: 16. The CDR3 is made up of 16 amino acids. The CDR3 DNA follows: TGTGCCATCAGTGAAGGGAAAGCGGGGACCCGCTGGTCCCAGTACTTC. Protein product: CAISEGKAGTRWSQYF.

This clone turned up a few times. The genes are TRBV4-1 and TRBJ2-1; possibly TRBD2 for D (5 bases). The CDR3 loop spans 15 amino acids. V was trimmed by 6 bases and J by 4 bases, leaving 16 bases between them. Per the germline V gene, CDR1 is MGHRA and CDR2 is YSYEKL. The CDR3 nucleotides are TGCGCCAGCAGGGATAGGCTAGCCTCTTACAATGAGCAGTTCTTC. It encodes CASRDRLASYNEQFF.

The rearrangement links TRBV9 to TRBJ2-5; 10 bases map to TRBD1. The CDR3 sequence is 16 residues long. With V trimmed by 3 bases and J by 3 bases, 8 bases remained unmatched. The germline V gene encodes CDR1 SGDLS and CDR2 YYNGEE. The CDR3 sequence: CASSGTGTGVEETQYF. CDR3 DNA: TGTGCCAGCAGCGGGACCGGGACAGGGGTGGAAGAGACCCAGTACTTC.

This clone was picked up a small number of times. The chain couples TRBV28 to TRBJ1-5, with a tentative D call TRBD1 (5 bases). Trimming removed 1 base at V and 4 bases at J, with 8 bases between. The CDR3 consists of 14 residues. Germline V gene data show CDR1 as MDHEN and CDR2 as SYDVKM. The chain's CDR3 is CASSLSAGNQPQHF. CDR3 DNA: TGTGCCAGCAGTTTATCCGCAGGGAATCAGCCCCAGCATTTT.

This clone turned up a few times. The chain links TRBV27 to TRBJ2-7, with D possibly being TRBD2 (5 bases). CDR1 is MNHEY and CDR2 is SMNVEV in the germline V gene (reference sequence). The ends were cut back, 5 bases at V and 1 base at J, with 24 bases in the middle. CDR3 length equals 18 residues. The CDR3 DNA is TGTGCCAGCAGTCTACATCCCCCGAGGGTGGATGGGTCCTACGAGCAGTACTTC. Translation: CASSLHPPRVDGSYEQYF.

The rearrangement links TRBV5-6 to TRBJ2-7; a weak D match, TRBD1 (5 bases). V lost 4 bases to trimming and J lost 0 bases, with 8 bases between them. Germline CDR1 is SGHDT and CDR2 is YYEEEE. The CDR3 covers 13 residues. The CDR3 spells CASSVDTSYEQYF. In DNA, the CDR3 is TGTGCCAGCAGCGTGGACACCTCCTACGAGCAGTACTTC.

The sample holds a few counts of this clone. The chain joins TRBV23-1 to TRBJ2-7, with TRBD1 matching over 8 bases. TRBV23-1 is treated as an ORF (open reading frame) with a function not yet certain. CDR3 length: 16 amino acids. With V trimmed by 0 bases and J by 0 bases, 4 bases remained unmatched. The CDR3 is CASSQSGDRSSYEQYF. The CDR3 nucleotides read TGCGCCAGCAGTCAATCAGGGGACAGGTCCTCCTACGAGCAGTACTTC.

The chain links TRBV6-5 to TRBJ1-2; D may be TRBD1 (5 bases). The CDR3 loop spans 16 amino acids. From germline, CDR1 is MNHEY and CDR2 SVGAGI. V gave up 2 bases and J gave up 1 base, with 14 bases separating them. The CDR3 loop is CASSYAETEINYGYTF. DNA for the CDR3: TGTGCCAGCAGTTACGCCGAGACAGAAATTAACTATGGCTACACCTTC.

This chain links TRBV1 with TRBJ2-5; the table's D gene call, TRBD2, was not cross checked with the DNA. TRBJ2-7 matches the DNA end more closely, so the J call is doubtful. TRBV1 is a pseudogene locus. The CDR3 has 16 amino acids. CDR3 region: CTSSQAGAGGPYEQYF. The CDR3, as DNA: TGCACCAGCAGCCAGGCCGGGGCGGGAGGACCTTACGAGCAGTACTTC.

The chain joins TRBV5-1 to TRBJ2-5; 11 nucleotides agree with TRBD2. TRBJ2-7 matches the DNA end more closely, so the J call is doubtful. Germline V lookup: CDR1 SGHRS, CDR2 YFSETQ. CDR3 length: 16 residues. The CDR3 region has the DNA TGCGCCAGCAGCCCAGGTGGGACTAGCGGCTACTACGAGCAGTACTTC. Translation: CASSPGGTSGYYEQYF.

The chain has TRBV5-4 and TRBJ2-7; D possibly corresponds to TRBD1 (5 bases). Germline V CDR1 and CDR2: SGHNT, YYREEE (reference sequence). CDR3 size: 12 residues. The V and J ends lost 5 bases and 0 bases respectively, with 6 bases between them. CDR3 coding DNA: TGTGCCAGCAGTCAGGGCTCCTACGAGCAGTACTTC. Protein: CASSQGSYEQYF. The full variable domain, its missing parts supplied by reference TRBV5-4 and TRBJ2-7, is ETGVTQSPTHLIKTRGQQVTLRCSSQSGHNTVSWYQQALGQGPQFIFQYYREEENGRGNFPPRFSGLQFPNYSSELNVNALELDDSALYLCASSQGSYEQYFGPGTRLTVT.

V usage is TRBV4-1 and J usage is TRBJ2-1; possibly TRBD1 for D (6 bases). V was pared by 4 bases and J by 10 bases, with 11 bases between. The CDR3 has 12 amino acids. Looked up from germline, CDR1 is MGHRA and CDR2 is YSYEKL. In DNA form, the CDR3 reads TGCGCCAGCAGCCGCAACAGGGTGGAGCAGTTCTTC. It translates to CASSRNRVEQFF.

Only one count was recorded for this clone. The chain couples TRBV5-8 to TRBJ2-5, with a weak D call TRBD1 (5 bases). The germline V and J ends were trimmed by 3 bases and 5 bases, with 11 bases remaining between them. Germline loops: CDR1 SGHTS, CDR2 YDEGEE. CDR3 length equals 13 residues. The CDR3 coding sequence is TGTGCCAGCAGCTGGGGCCGGTGGGAGACCCAGTACTTC. As protein: CASSWGRWETQYF.

The rearrangement uses TRBV6-5 and TRBJ2-7, with 11 bases fitting TRBD2. The junction had 7 bases not matched to a gene; V was cut back by 8 bases and J by 1 base. From germline, CDR1 is MNHEY and CDR2 SVGAGI. This CDR3 region has 15 residues. The CDR3 sequence: CASLGLAGGSYEQYF. DNA of the CDR3: TGTGCCAGCCTAGGGCTAGCGGGAGGATCCTACGAGCAGTACTTC.

The chain recombines TRBV5-4 with TRBJ2-5, with TRBD2 as a possible D gene (6 bases). V was trimmed by 0 bases and J by 9 bases, leaving 21 bases between them. CDR1 is SGHNT, CDR2 YYREEE, per germline (reference sequence). CDR3 length: 16 residues. CDR3 sequence reads: CASSLGGYGGILSQYF. CDR3 bases: TGTGCCAGCAGCTTGGGGGGATATGGGGGGATCTTGTCCCAGTACTTC.

The chain employs TRBV6-7 and TRBJ1-1; D remains unclear. TRBV6-7 is designated an ORF whose function remains uncertain. Deletions cut 0 bases from V and 4 bases from J, with 21 bases between. The CDR3 length is 18 residues. For the CDR3, the DNA is TGTGCCAGCAGTTACTCGTCGGTGGTGGCCTCGGGTGTCACTGAAGCTTTCTTT. This sequence encodes CASSYSSVVASGVTEAFF.

V is TRBV2 and J is TRBJ2-2, with 7 bases matching TRBD1. The CDR3 covers 15 residues. Germline V gives CDR1 SNHLY, CDR2 FYNNEI. V was clipped by 7 bases and J by 6 bases; unmatched bases: 11. In DNA, the CDR3 is TGTGCCAGCATAAATAGACAGGGTGCGGCCGGGGAGCTGTTTTTT. This gives the protein CASINRQGAAGELFF.

The CDR3 loop is CASSQDNRGQPQHF. The CDR3 coding sequence is TGTGCCAGCAGCCAAGATAATAGGGGTCAGCCCCAGCATTTT. The genes are TRBV4-2 and TRBJ1-5; the D gene is possibly TRBD1 (5 bases). With 0 bases removed from V and 6 bases from J, the gap between germline ends came to 9 bases. CDR3 length: 14 amino acids. In germline, CDR1 is LGHNA, CDR2 YNFKEQ.

The chain couples TRBV11-2 to TRBJ2-1, with TRBD1 matching 7 bases. J gave up 7 bases and V 10 bases, and 13 bases lay outside the gene matches. Germline CDR1 and CDR2: SGHAT and FQNNGV. The CDR3 is 14 amino acids. CDR3 DNA sequence: TGTGCCACCAAACAGGGGTTGAAGGTTAATGAGCAGTTCTTC. Its translation: CATKQGLKVNEQFF.